These 3 T cell receptor beta chains came from one sample sequenced in a study of beta chain features in type 1 diabetes. Reverse transcription of all isolated RNA meant that expressed TCRB transcripts were sequenced. This table comes from immunoSEQ multiplex PCR, and its TCRdb copy is limited to in-frame clones, with some not included. The repertoire holds fewer than 250,000 clones, around 65% seen once, with 0.053% in the top ten. Sequencing was carried out using naive CD4+ T cells from blood. The origin of the receptors is a man aged 25-45 years in good health.

V usage is TRBV4-3 and J usage is TRBJ2-5; no reliable D call. CDR3 length equals 14 residues. Trimming shortened V by 1 base and J by 3 bases, and 9 bases separated the two germline ends. Germline V gene sequence: CDR1 LGHNA, CDR2 YSLEER. The DNA for the CDR3 is TGCGCCAGCAGCCAAGTAGTCGGTGAAGAGACCCAGTACTTC. This gives the protein CASSQVVGEETQYF.

The chain carries TRBV4-1 and TRBJ2-1, with 8 bases identical to TRBD2. The CDR3 extends over 15 amino acids. The V and J ends lost 4 bases and 4 bases, in that order; junction bases with no gene match: 6. CDR1 and CDR2 (germline): MGHRA, YSYEKL. The CDR3 is CASSRASGFYNEQFF. DNA for the CDR3: TGCGCCAGCAGCCGAGCTAGCGGGTTTTACAATGAGCAGTTCTTC.

Only a few counts were recorded for this clone. The chain carries TRBV10-3 and TRBJ2-5; 7 bases align to TRBD1. After removal of 5 bases from V and 5 bases from J, the junction contained 5 bases not matched to a gene. From germline, CDR1 is ENHRY and CDR2 SYGVKD. This CDR3 has 13 residues. The CDR3 sequence is CAISPDREETQYF. The CDR3 nucleotides read TGTGCCATCAGTCCCGACAGGGAGGAGACCCAGTACTTC.